Listed here are 9 T cell receptor beta chains from one sample, sequenced in a study of T-cell memory formation after mild COVID-19. TCRdb analysed the 5' RACE reads with MiXCR anew, one entry per CDR3 protein. This repertoire shows approximately 250,000 distinct CDR3 sequences, over 15% found once; its top ten account for around 23%. The sequenced material came from PBMCs or a T cell subset sorted from them (not recorded which). The source is a man younger than 35 who had mild COVID-19 (a few samples of this study predate the infection). Cell type and time point are not known.

This clonotype was detected only a few times. The gene calls are TRBV11-3 and TRBJ2-5; TRBD2 is a possible D gene (6 bases). V dropped 4 bases and J dropped 7 bases, with 16 bases sitting between them. Germline V gene lookup returns CDR1 SGHNT and CDR2 YENEEA. The CDR3 contains 14 residues. The chain's CDR3 is CASSSAEAGRTQYF. CDR3 nucleotides: TGTGCCAGCAGCTCGGCGGAAGCGGGTCGGACCCAGTACTTC.

This clonotype was counted between two and nine times. This chain links TRBV7-2 with TRBJ1-1; 7 nucleotides align to TRBD1. The germline gives CDR1 SGHTA, CDR2 FQGNSA. V lost 3 bases to trimming and J lost 5 bases; unmatched junction nucleotides: 6. This CDR3 is 14 amino acids long. CDR3 in amino acids: CASSLDRIGTEAFF. The CDR3, as DNA: TGTGCCAGCAGCTTGGACAGGATTGGTACTGAAGCTTTCTTT. Drawing the rest from reference TRBV7-2 and TRBJ1-1, the complete variable domain is GAGVSQSPSNKVTEKGKDVELRCDPISGHTALYWYRQSLGQGLEFLIYFQGNSAPDKSGLPSDRFSAERTGGSVSTLTIQRTQQEDSAVYLCASSLDRIGTEAFFGQGTRLTVV.

This rearrangement joins TRBV7-9 to TRBJ2-7; no firm D call. Trimming shortened V by 5 bases and J by 2 bases, and 13 bases separated the two germline ends. The V gene's germline CDR1 is SEHNR and CDR2 FQNEAQ (reference sequence). The CDR3 is made up of 14 amino acids. CDR3 nucleotide sequence: TGTGCCAGCAGCCCCCCGACCCTTCCCTACGAGCAGTACGTC. Encoded protein: CASSPPTLPYEQYV.

There are a few counts of this clonotype. In DNA, the CDR3 is TGCGCCAGCAGTGAGTCGGTGACAGGGGCCGAGCAGTTCTTC. This codes for CASSESVTGAEQFF. The chain couples TRBV10-2 to TRBJ2-1, with 8 bases identical to TRBD1. The CDR3 is made up of 14 amino acids. The germline V gene encodes CDR1 WSHSY and CDR2 SAAADI. V trimming: 0 bases; J trimming: 10 bases; junction bases outside the gene matches: 5.

This clonotype was seen more than once but under ten times. V usage is TRBV23-1 and J usage is TRBJ2-5; D is perhaps TRBD2 (7 bases). TRBV23-1 carries the ORF label, with uncertain function. The V gene lost 2 bases and the J gene lost 5 bases, with 15 bases spanning the gap. The CDR3 runs 15 residues. For the CDR3, the DNA is TGCGCCAGCAGTCAAATCACGGGGGGCGCGGAGACCCAGTACTTC. Translating gives CASSQITGGAETQYF.

This clonotype was found a few times. V gene TRBV5-5 combines with J gene TRBJ2-5; D is undetermined. This CDR3 contains 14 residues. The germline V gene encodes CDR1 SGHKS and CDR2 YYEKEE (reference sequence). Trimming removed 1 base at V and 4 bases at J, with 11 bases between. CDR3 in DNA: TGTGCCAGCAGCTTGCAACCGGCTGGAGAGACCCAGTACTTC. This gives the protein CASSLQPAGETQYF.

This chain connects TRBV7-6 to TRBJ2-2; possibly TRBD1 for D (5 bases). Trimming shortened V by 8 bases and J by 6 bases, and 13 bases separated the two germline ends. The CDR3 is made up of 13 amino acids. Germline V lookup: CDR1 SGHVS, CDR2 FNYEAQ. The CDR3 DNA follows: TGTGCCAGCCAGCAGGGATTTGCCGGGGAGCTGTTTTTT. Its translation is CASQQGFAGELFF.

The rearrangement uses TRBV28 and TRBJ2-2, with a possible D match to TRBD2 (5 bases). Per the germline V gene, CDR1 is MDHEN and CDR2 is SYDVKM. The V end lost 7 bases, the J end lost 2 bases, and 11 bases lay between the germline ends. CDR3 size: 14 residues. The CDR3 sequence: CASTEAGNTGELFF. The CDR3 nucleotides are TGTGCCAGCACGGAGGCAGGTAACACCGGGGAGCTGTTTTTT.

V gene TRBV10-3 combines with J gene TRBJ2-7; D is unclear. This CDR3 spans 11 amino acids. In germline, CDR1 is ENHRY, CDR2 SYGVKD. The V end lost 6 bases, the J end lost 4 bases, and 7 bases lay between the germline ends. The CDR3 here is CAISPAYEQYF. CDR3 sequence (DNA): TGTGCCATCAGCCCCGCTTACGAGCAGTACTTC.